This T cell receptor beta chain was observed in a study of blood T cell repertoires in COVID-19. Looking at the study overall: Samples came from the United States, Italy and Spain, spanning acute and convalescent COVID-19. Sources were T cells, B-cell-depleted T cells, or PBMCs; the material itself was cDNA or gDNA.

Germline loops: CDR1 LNHDA, CDR2 SQIVND (reference sequence). Trimming at V came to 8 bases and at J to 0 bases, leaving 10 bases not matched to a gene. The CDR3 runs 16 residues. Original processing notes: Amplified reference gene primers provided the basis for estimating nucleated cell counts. Libraries were prepared by immunoSEQ multiplex PCR; TCRdb keeps only in-frame clonotypes and omits some of them. V and J calls and clone size are given by that table; D and trimming were obtained from the DNA. The sample holds about 170,000 clones; about 85% are singletons and the top ten take 20% to 30%. The chain has TRBV19 and TRBJ1-1; 9 positions match TRBD1. Sample: peripheral blood. The TCR sequence derives from a man aged 55 to 70 with acute or convalescent COVID-19. Here the CDR3 reads CASRLRDRDLNTEAFF. As DNA, the CDR3 is TGTGCCAGTCGACTACGGGACAGGGACTTGAACACTGAAGCTTTCTTT.